The T cell receptor beta chain under discussion was sequenced for a study of Graves' ophthalmopathy and Graves' hyperthyroidism. The ends were cut back, 1 base at V and 5 bases at J, with 5 bases in the middle. CDR1 SEHNR and CDR2 FQNEAQ come from the germline V gene (reference sequence). The CDR3 totals 12 residues. CDR3 regions of TCR beta were amplified from RNA transcripts. An initial RT-PCR round employing HTBI primers preceded a second-round multiplex PCR. TCRdb reprocessed the multiplex PCR reads via MiXCR and lists one record per CDR3 protein. The sample shows about 180,000 distinct CDR3 sequences, about 40% of them seen only once. This clonotype was seen ten or more times. Diagnosis relied on clinical symptoms, serum thyroxine, TRAb, thyroid ultrasound and orbital computed tomography. Someone took the PBMCs out of roughly 10 ml of fresh peripheral blood.

The sequencing input was peripheral blood. The chain carries TRBV7-9 and TRBJ2-5; D remains ambiguous. This TCR was sampled from a woman between 40 and 55 years old with Graves' ophthalmopathy. CDR3 sequence: CASSLVAETQYF. The DNA of the CDR3 is TGTGCCAGCAGCTTAGTGGCCGAGACCCAGTACTTC. The full variable domain, completed using reference TRBV7-9 and TRBJ2-5, is DTGVSQNPRHKITKRGQNVTFRCDPISEHNRLYWYRQTLGQGPEFLTYFQNEAQLEKSRLLSDRFSAERPKGSFSTLEIQRTEQGDSAMYLCASSLVAETQYFGPGTRLLVL.